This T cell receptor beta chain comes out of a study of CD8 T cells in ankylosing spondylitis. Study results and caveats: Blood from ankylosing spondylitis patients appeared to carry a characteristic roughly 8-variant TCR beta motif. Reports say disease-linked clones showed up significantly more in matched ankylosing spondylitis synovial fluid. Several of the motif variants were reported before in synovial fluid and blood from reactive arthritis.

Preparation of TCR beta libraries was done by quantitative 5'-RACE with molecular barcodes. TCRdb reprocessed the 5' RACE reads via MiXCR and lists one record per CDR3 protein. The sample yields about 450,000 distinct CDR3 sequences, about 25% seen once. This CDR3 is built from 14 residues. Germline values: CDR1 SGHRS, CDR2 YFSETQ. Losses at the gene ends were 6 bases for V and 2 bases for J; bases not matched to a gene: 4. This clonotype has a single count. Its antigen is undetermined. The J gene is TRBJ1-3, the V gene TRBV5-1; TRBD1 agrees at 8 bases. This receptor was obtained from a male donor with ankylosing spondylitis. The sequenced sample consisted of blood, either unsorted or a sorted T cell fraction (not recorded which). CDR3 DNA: TGCGCCAGCAAGGACAGGGCGACTGGAAACACCATATATTTT. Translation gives CASKDRATGNTIYF.